These T cell receptor beta chains were read from a single sample in a study of cytomegalovirus exposure and HLA in healthy donors. Sequencing used immunoSEQ multiplex PCR; TCRdb keeps in-frame clones, though not all of them. Of roughly 100,000 clones detected, under 80% appear once; the ten largest clones hold 10%. Source material: PBMCs. The source is a woman aged 18-29 years in good health and CMV-seropositive. Both conserved end residues are trimmed from each CDR3. The D gene is left open where the match is weak.

v_gene: TRBV7-9
d_gene: TRBD2
CDR3aa: ASTGLAATNIQY

v_gene: TRBV5-1
d_gene: TRBD1
CDR3aa: ASSERGQVGRGYT

v_gene: TRBV2
d_gene: NA
CDR3aa: ASSTTVANEKLF

v_gene: TRBV6-5
d_gene: NA
CDR3aa: ASTGPGNTEAF

v_gene: TRBV6-4
d_gene: TRBD1
CDR3aa: ASSPTGGEGYT

v_gene: TRBV6-6
d_gene: NA
CDR3aa: ASRLISTNEKLF

v_gene: TRBV10-3
d_gene: NA
CDR3aa: AISTGSDTQY

v_gene: TRBV7-9
d_gene: TRBD1
CDR3aa: ASSQDRGRGTEAF

v_gene: TRBV5-1
d_gene: NA
CDR3aa: ASSREAPLSGNTIY

v_gene: TRBV10-2
d_gene: TRBD2
CDR3aa: ASTPHKTSGQYEQY

v_gene: TRBV19
d_gene: NA
CDR3aa: ASSIARVYEQF

v_gene: TRBV9
d_gene: NA
CDR3aa: ASSPGHSDSGANVLT

v_gene: TRBV19
d_gene: TRBD1
CDR3aa: ASSITGGNTEAF

v_gene: TRBV10-1
d_gene: TRBD2
CDR3aa: ASSRAGTSGGNEQF

v_gene: TRBV7-9
d_gene: NA
CDR3aa: ASSSEGSTGELF

v_gene: TRBV30
d_gene: TRBD2
CDR3aa: AWSLAGTQY

v_gene: TRBV9
d_gene: TRBD2
CDR3aa: ASSGLAGFDEQY

v_gene: TRBV6-5
d_gene: NA
CDR3aa: ASSYRRLRQETQY

v_gene: TRBV6-1
d_gene: NA
CDR3aa: ASRGRREVSQPQH

v_gene: TRBV5-6
d_gene: NA
CDR3aa: ASSLQGPYEQY

v_gene: TRBV7-6
d_gene: TRBD2
CDR3aa: ASSGTSGSYNEQF

v_gene: TRBV15
d_gene: NA
CDR3aa: ATRADQPQH

v_gene: TRBV5-4
d_gene: TRBD2
CDR3aa: ASSLGTREYEQY

v_gene: TRBV5-1
d_gene: TRBD1
CDR3aa: ASSLGQGGETQY

v_gene: TRBV28
d_gene: TRBD1
CDR3aa: ASSFRKDRVGEQY

v_gene: TRBV18
d_gene: TRBD2
CDR3aa: ASSPGLAGAYEQY

v_gene: TRBV30
d_gene: TRBD2
CDR3aa: AWSGGGSYEQY

v_gene: TRBV7-2
d_gene: TRBD2
CDR3aa: ASSLEPLAANEQF

v_gene: TRBV6-6
d_gene: TRBD1
CDR3aa: ASSYGQGDGYT

v_gene: TRBV5-1
d_gene: NA
CDR3aa: ASSLDSYNSPLH

v_gene: TRBV7-9
d_gene: TRBD2
CDR3aa: ASSPAGVVDTQY

v_gene: TRBV18
d_gene: TRBD1
CDR3aa: ASSSIFGQGGYEQY

v_gene: TRBV10-3
d_gene: TRBD2
CDR3aa: AIKPGLAKDEQY

v_gene: TRBV7-9
d_gene: TRBD2
CDR3aa: ASREGAGVGYEQY

v_gene: TRBV5-6
d_gene: NA
CDR3aa: ASSGSQGWTEAF

v_gene: TRBV4-3
d_gene: NA
CDR3aa: ASSQEEDSSYNSPLH

v_gene: TRBV6-5
d_gene: NA
CDR3aa: ASTAGTEAF

v_gene: TRBV19
d_gene: NA
CDR3aa: ASSTQGYGLNEQF

v_gene: TRBV6-1
d_gene: NA
CDR3aa: ASSAPGRGQGSPLH

v_gene: TRBV2
d_gene: TRBD1
CDR3aa: ASSWDRASSYGYT

v_gene: TRBV5-4
d_gene: TRBD1
CDR3aa: ASSPGQAKSGANVLT

v_gene: TRBV10-2
d_gene: TRBD1
CDR3aa: ASSETGGWNQPQH

v_gene: TRBV6-6
d_gene: TRBD2
CDR3aa: ASPGLAGDYEQY

v_gene: TRBV6-5
d_gene: NA
CDR3aa: ASSYSGIKAF

v_gene: TRBV4-3
d_gene: TRBD2
CDR3aa: ASSPLAGGEYEQY

v_gene: TRBV6-4
d_gene: TRBD1
CDR3aa: ASSDGQGADTQY

v_gene: TRBV7-9
d_gene: TRBD1
CDR3aa: ASSPRDRGRGIEKLF

v_gene: TRBV5-1
d_gene: TRBD1
CDR3aa: ASSLTPGGEQY

v_gene: TRBV5-1
d_gene: NA
CDR3aa: ASSLAWVTSTGNEKLF

v_gene: TRBV9
d_gene: TRBD1
CDR3aa: ASSDSGQGAAAGELF

v_gene: TRBV28
d_gene: NA
CDR3aa: ASSFRTVTYEQY

v_gene: TRBV2
d_gene: TRBD1
CDR3aa: ASRGDRGYTGELF

v_gene: TRBV30
d_gene: TRBD2
CDR3aa: AWRGAGGTYKTYNEQF

v_gene: TRBV7-8
d_gene: NA
CDR3aa: ASSPFAYEQY

v_gene: TRBV30
d_gene: NA
CDR3aa: AWSQTPLEAF